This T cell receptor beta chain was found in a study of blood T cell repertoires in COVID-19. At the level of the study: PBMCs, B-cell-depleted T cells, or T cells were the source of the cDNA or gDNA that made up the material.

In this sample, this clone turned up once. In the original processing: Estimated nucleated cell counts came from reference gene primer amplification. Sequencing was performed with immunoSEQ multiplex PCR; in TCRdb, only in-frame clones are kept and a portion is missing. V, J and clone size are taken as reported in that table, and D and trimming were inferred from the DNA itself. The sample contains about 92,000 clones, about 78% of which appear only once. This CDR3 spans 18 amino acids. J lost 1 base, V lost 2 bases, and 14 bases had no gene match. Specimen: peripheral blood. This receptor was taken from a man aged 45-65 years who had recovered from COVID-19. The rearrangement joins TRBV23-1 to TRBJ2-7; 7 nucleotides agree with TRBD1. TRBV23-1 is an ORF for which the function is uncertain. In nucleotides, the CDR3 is TGCGCCAGCAGTCAACCCCCCCCACAGGGGCCGGTTTCCTACGAGCAGTACTTC. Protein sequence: CASSQPPPQGPVSYEQYF.